A selection of T cell receptor beta chains follows, all from one sample in a study of T cells after posttransplantation cyclophosphamide. Measured with immunoSEQ multiplex PCR; TCRdb has only the in-frame clones, and not every one. The table records around 30,000 clones, approximately 90% of them present only once. The sample was PBMCs. The origin of the receptors is a woman in her 40s with a blood cancer, CMV-positive, and with a related stem cell donor. Each CDR3 is given with its conserved first and last residue. The D gene is left open where the match is weak. Clone sizes are given selectively: once, few, many, or a class where the clone is expanded.

j_gene: TRBJ2-1; abundance: .; d_gene: TRBD1; v_gene: TRBV9; CDR3aa: CASSVEGTGSYNEQFF; CDR3nt: TGTGCCAGCAGCGTAGAAGGGACAGGGTCATACAATGAGCAGTTCTTC
j_gene: TRBJ2-7; abundance: .; d_gene: TRBD1; v_gene: TRBV7-6; CDR3aa: CASSLKTGGEQYF; CDR3nt: TGTGCCAGCAGCTTGAAGACAGGGGGCGAGCAGTACTTC
j_gene: TRBJ2-3; abundance: .; d_gene: .; v_gene: TRBV6-5; CDR3aa: CASIGPPQDTQYF; CDR3nt: TGTGCCAGCATTGGCCCCCCGCAGGATACGCAGTATTTT
j_gene: TRBJ2-7; abundance: .; d_gene: .; v_gene: TRBV27; CDR3aa: CASSSAGPYEQYF; CDR3nt: TGTGCCAGCAGTTCTGCAGGGCCCTACGAGCAGTACTTC
j_gene: TRBJ1-2; abundance: .; d_gene: .; v_gene: TRBV29-1; CDR3aa: CSVGDRYGGYTF; CDR3nt: TGCAGCGTTGGTGACAGATACGGCGGCTACACCTTC
j_gene: TRBJ2-1; abundance: .; d_gene: .; v_gene: TRBV6-1; CDR3aa: CASSVIQGPNEQFF; CDR3nt: TGTGCCAGCAGTGTTATACAGGGCCCCAATGAGCAGTTCTTC
j_gene: TRBJ1-5; abundance: once; d_gene: TRBD1; v_gene: TRBV15; CDR3aa: CATSRAQGGNQPQHF; CDR3nt: TGTGCCACCAGCAGAGCTCAGGGGGGAAATCAGCCCCAGCATTTT
j_gene: TRBJ2-7; abundance: .; d_gene: TRBD2; v_gene: TRBV7-3; CDR3aa: CASSSSGGASYEQYF; CDR3nt: TGTGCCAGCAGCTCTAGCGGGGGGGCCTCCTACGAGCAGTACTTC
j_gene: TRBJ2-3; abundance: .; d_gene: .; v_gene: TRBV4-1; CDR3aa: CASSQVSGGEDTQYF; CDR3nt: TGCGCCAGCAGCCAAGTAAGTGGTGGGGAGGATACGCAGTATTTT
j_gene: TRBJ2-2; abundance: once; d_gene: .; v_gene: TRBV11-2; CDR3aa: CASSLGTRGNTGELFF; CDR3nt: TGTGCCAGCAGCTTAGGCACGCGGGGCAACACCGGGGAGCTGTTTTTT
j_gene: TRBJ2-3; abundance: .; d_gene: TRBD2; v_gene: TRBV2; CDR3aa: CASSNSGGSTDTQYF; CDR3nt: TGTGCCAGCAGTAATAGCGGGGGTAGCACAGATACGCAGTATTTT
j_gene: TRBJ1-6; abundance: .; d_gene: TRBD1; v_gene: TRBV7-3; CDR3aa: CASSPTDRGDSPLHF; CDR3nt: TGTGCCAGCAGCCCTACGGACAGGGGGGATTCACCCCTCCACTTT
j_gene: TRBJ1-1; abundance: .; d_gene: .; v_gene: TRBV7-9; CDR3aa: CASRSLNRLPNTEAFF; CDR3nt: TGTGCCAGCAGATCCCTGAACAGATTGCCGAACACTGAAGCTTTCTTT
j_gene: TRBJ2-1; abundance: .; d_gene: .; v_gene: TRBV10-3; CDR3aa: CAISERQVKAHNEQFF; CDR3nt: TGTGCCATCAGTGAGCGGCAGGTGAAGGCCCACAATGAGCAGTTCTTC
j_gene: TRBJ2-7; abundance: once; d_gene: .; v_gene: TRBV9; CDR3aa: CASSVQDTDYEQYF; CDR3nt: TGTGCCAGCAGCGTACAGGACACTGATTACGAGCAGTACTTC
j_gene: TRBJ1-6; abundance: .; d_gene: .; v_gene: TRBV6-4; CDR3aa: CASSDSGAVDNSPLHF; CDR3nt: TGTGCCAGCAGTGACTCGGGGGCAGTAGATAATTCACCCCTCCACTTT
j_gene: TRBJ2-5; abundance: .; d_gene: TRBD1; v_gene: TRBV5-4; CDR3aa: CASKMTGPQETQYF; CDR3nt: TGTGCCAGCAAGATGACAGGGCCTCAAGAGACCCAGTACTTC
j_gene: TRBJ2-1; abundance: .; d_gene: TRBD1; v_gene: TRBV2; CDR3aa: CASRSDRVVYNEQFF; CDR3nt: TGTGCCAGCAGATCGGACAGGGTTGTCTACAATGAGCAGTTCTTC
j_gene: TRBJ2-1; abundance: .; d_gene: TRBD1; v_gene: TRBV5-1; CDR3aa: CASSLRGQGGSEQFF; CDR3nt: TGCGCCAGCTCTCTCCGCGGACAGGGAGGCAGTGAGCAGTTCTTC
j_gene: TRBJ2-6; abundance: .; d_gene: .; v_gene: TRBV7-3; CDR3aa: CASSLTASGANVLTF; CDR3nt: TGTGCCAGCAGCTTAACAGCCTCTGGGGCCAACGTCCTGACTTTC
j_gene: TRBJ2-7; abundance: .; d_gene: .; v_gene: TRBV4-1; CDR3aa: CASSQEGRAEGYEQYF; CDR3nt: TGCGCCAGCAGCCAAGAAGGACGGGCCGAGGGCTACGAGCAGTACTTC
j_gene: TRBJ1-1; abundance: .; d_gene: .; v_gene: TRBV4-1; CDR3aa: CASSQDRPGNTEAFF; CDR3nt: TGCGCCAGCAGCCAAGATAGACCGGGGAACACTGAAGCTTTCTTT
j_gene: TRBJ2-3; abundance: .; d_gene: .; v_gene: TRBV5-6; CDR3aa: CASSLGGVDTQYF; CDR3nt: TGTGCCAGCAGTTTGGGCGGGGTAGATACGCAGTATTTT
j_gene: TRBJ1-5; abundance: .; d_gene: TRBD1; v_gene: TRBV7-9; CDR3aa: CASSSGQGTYSNQPQHF; CDR3nt: TGTGCCAGCAGTTCAGGACAGGGGACTTATAGCAATCAGCCCCAGCATTTT
j_gene: TRBJ2-7; abundance: .; d_gene: .; v_gene: TRBV7-2; CDR3aa: CASSLEGTGRNYEQYF; CDR3nt: TGTGCCAGCAGCTTAGAAGGAACAGGGAGAAACTACGAGCAGTACTTC
j_gene: TRBJ1-3; abundance: .; d_gene: TRBD1; v_gene: TRBV7-6; CDR3aa: CASSRTGGSGNTIYF; CDR3nt: TGTGCCAGCAGCCGGACAGGGGGTTCTGGAAACACCATATATTTT
j_gene: TRBJ2-5; abundance: .; d_gene: TRBD2; v_gene: TRBV5-1; CDR3aa: CASSLGGPSGGLWETQYF; CDR3nt: TGCGCCAGCAGCTTGGGCGGCCCTAGCGGGGGGCTCTGGGAGACCCAGTACTTC
j_gene: TRBJ2-7; abundance: .; d_gene: TRBD1; v_gene: TRBV5-8; CDR3aa: CASGEPGQGFVEQYF; CDR3nt: TGTGCCAGCGGGGAACCGGGACAGGGATTCGTCGAGCAGTACTTC
j_gene: TRBJ1-2; abundance: .; d_gene: TRBD1; v_gene: TRBV7-2; CDR3aa: CASSPRLRTGGYTF; CDR3nt: TGTGCCAGCAGCCCGCGGTTGAGGACAGGTGGCTACACCTTC
j_gene: TRBJ2-1; abundance: .; d_gene: .; v_gene: TRBV6-5; CDR3aa: CASAGIYNEQFF; CDR3nt: TGTGCCAGCGCCGGGATCTACAATGAGCAGTTCTTC
j_gene: TRBJ1-1; abundance: .; d_gene: TRBD1; v_gene: TRBV10-1; CDR3aa: CASQDRGGEAFF; CDR3nt: TGCGCCAGCCAGGACAGGGGGGGTGAAGCTTTCTTT
j_gene: TRBJ1-2; abundance: .; d_gene: TRBD1; v_gene: TRBV5-6; CDR3aa: CASSLVDRGPSYTF; CDR3nt: TGTGCCAGCAGCTTGGTGGACAGGGGGCCTAGCTACACCTTC
j_gene: TRBJ2-7; abundance: .; d_gene: TRBD1; v_gene: TRBV14; CDR3aa: CASSHRGTYEQYF; CDR3nt: TGTGCCAGCAGCCACAGGGGGACCTACGAGCAGTACTTC
j_gene: TRBJ1-1; abundance: .; d_gene: .; v_gene: TRBV5-1; CDR3aa: CASSFKFRGTEAFF; CDR3nt: TGCGCCAGCAGCTTTAAATTTCGGGGTACTGAAGCTTTCTTT
j_gene: TRBJ2-4; abundance: .; d_gene: TRBD1; v_gene: TRBV5-5; CDR3aa: CASSLDRGFVGKNIQYF; CDR3nt: TGTGCCAGCAGCTTGGACAGGGGGTTTGTTGGCAAAAACATTCAGTACTTC
j_gene: TRBJ2-5; abundance: .; d_gene: TRBD1; v_gene: TRBV13; CDR3aa: CASSPYGTGGGRDTETQYF; CDR3nt: TGTGCCAGCAGCCCCTACGGGACAGGGGGCGGCAGGGATACCGAGACCCAGTACTTC
j_gene: TRBJ2-7; abundance: few; d_gene: TRBD1; v_gene: TRBV6-4; CDR3aa: CASSAGQGSPYEQYF; CDR3nt: TGTGCCAGCAGTGCGGGACAGGGGTCCCCCTACGAGCAGTACTTC
j_gene: TRBJ1-2; abundance: .; d_gene: .; v_gene: TRBV5-1; CDR3aa: CASSRDHGANYGYTF; CDR3nt: TGCGCCAGCAGTCGCGACCATGGAGCTAACTATGGCTACACCTTC
j_gene: TRBJ1-5; abundance: once; d_gene: TRBD1; v_gene: TRBV6-5; CDR3aa: CASSTGGRGPQHF; CDR3nt: TGTGCCAGCAGTACAGGGGGCCGGGGGCCCCAGCATTTT
j_gene: TRBJ1-5; abundance: .; d_gene: .; v_gene: TRBV19; CDR3aa: CASSSGRGGQINQPQHF; CDR3nt: TGTGCCAGTAGTAGCGGCAGGGGCGGACAGATCAATCAGCCCCAGCATTTT
j_gene: TRBJ2-3; abundance: .; d_gene: TRBD2; v_gene: TRBV9; CDR3aa: CASSSERGVTDTQYF; CDR3nt: TGTGCCAGCAGCTCGGAGCGGGGGGTCACAGATACGCAGTATTTT
j_gene: TRBJ2-7; abundance: few; d_gene: .; v_gene: TRBV2; CDR3aa: CASSELASYEQYF; CDR3nt: TGTGCCAGCAGTGAGTTGGCCTCCTACGAGCAGTACTTC
j_gene: TRBJ1-1; abundance: .; d_gene: TRBD1; v_gene: TRBV5-6; CDR3aa: CASSLGQGGFRNTEAFF; CDR3nt: TGTGCCAGCAGCTTAGGACAGGGAGGATTTCGGAACACTGAAGCTTTCTTT
j_gene: TRBJ2-7; abundance: .; d_gene: TRBD2; v_gene: TRBV28; CDR3aa: CASSPTSDSSYEQYF; CDR3nt: TGTGCCAGCAGTCCTACTAGCGATAGCTCCTACGAGCAGTACTTC
j_gene: TRBJ2-7; abundance: .; d_gene: .; v_gene: TRBV7-2; CDR3aa: CASSLVGGWRGLTYEQYF; CDR3nt: TGTGCCAGCAGCTTAGTAGGGGGCTGGAGGGGCCTAACCTACGAGCAGTACTTC
j_gene: TRBJ2-7; abundance: .; d_gene: .; v_gene: TRBV7-9; CDR3aa: CASSLVVYEQYF; CDR3nt: TGTGCCAGCAGCTTAGTCGTGTACGAGCAGTACTTC
j_gene: TRBJ1-1; abundance: once; d_gene: .; v_gene: TRBV7-2; CDR3aa: CASSLTALGNTEAFF; CDR3nt: TGTGCCAGCAGCCTGACAGCCTTGGGGAACACTGAAGCTTTCTTT
j_gene: TRBJ1-2; abundance: .; d_gene: TRBD1; v_gene: TRBV7-2; CDR3aa: CASSSGTGAYGYTF; CDR3nt: TGTGCCAGCAGCTCAGGGACAGGGGCCTATGGCTACACCTTC
j_gene: TRBJ1-1; abundance: once; d_gene: TRBD1; v_gene: TRBV19; CDR3aa: CASGTGSPFRNTEAFF; CDR3nt: TGTGCCAGCGGGACAGGGAGTCCTTTCCGGAACACTGAAGCTTTCTTT
j_gene: TRBJ1-1; abundance: .; d_gene: .; v_gene: TRBV6-6; CDR3aa: CASRGVGRNTEAFF; CDR3nt: TGTGCCAGCAGAGGAGTGGGGAGAAACACTGAAGCTTTCTTT
j_gene: TRBJ2-1; abundance: .; d_gene: TRBD1; v_gene: TRBV4-1; CDR3aa: CASSQTGAEQFF; CDR3nt: TGCGCCAGCAGCCAGACAGGGGCCGAGCAGTTCTTC
j_gene: TRBJ2-3; abundance: .; d_gene: TRBD1; v_gene: TRBV10-3; CDR3aa: CAISEAGTGGADTQYF; CDR3nt: TGTGCCATCAGTGAGGCCGGGACAGGGGGAGCAGATACGCAGTATTTT
j_gene: TRBJ2-1; abundance: .; d_gene: TRBD2; v_gene: TRBV19; CDR3aa: CASSYPRGTSGHLNEQFF; CDR3nt: TGTGCCAGTAGTTACCCCCGAGGGACTAGCGGTCACCTCAATGAGCAGTTCTTC
j_gene: TRBJ2-2; abundance: .; d_gene: .; v_gene: TRBV11-3; CDR3aa: CASSLGGRGAGELFF; CDR3nt: TGTGCCAGCAGCTTAGGTGGGCGGGGCGCCGGGGAGCTGTTTTTT
j_gene: TRBJ1-1; abundance: .; d_gene: .; v_gene: TRBV29-1; CDR3aa: CSVVRETRRAFF; CDR3nt: TGCAGCGTTGTGCGGGAAACCAGACGGGCTTTCTTT